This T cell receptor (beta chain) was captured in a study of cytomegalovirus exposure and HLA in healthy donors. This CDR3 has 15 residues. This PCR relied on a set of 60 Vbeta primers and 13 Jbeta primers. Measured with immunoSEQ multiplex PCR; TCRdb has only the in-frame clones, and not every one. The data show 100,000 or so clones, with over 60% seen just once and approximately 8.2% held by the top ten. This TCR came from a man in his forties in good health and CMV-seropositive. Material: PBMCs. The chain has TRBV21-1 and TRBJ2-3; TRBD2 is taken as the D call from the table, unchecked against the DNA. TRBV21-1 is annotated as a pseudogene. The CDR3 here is CASSKAGTLTDTQYF. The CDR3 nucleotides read TGTGCCAGCAGCAAAGCGGGGACTCTCACAGATACGCAGTATTTT.